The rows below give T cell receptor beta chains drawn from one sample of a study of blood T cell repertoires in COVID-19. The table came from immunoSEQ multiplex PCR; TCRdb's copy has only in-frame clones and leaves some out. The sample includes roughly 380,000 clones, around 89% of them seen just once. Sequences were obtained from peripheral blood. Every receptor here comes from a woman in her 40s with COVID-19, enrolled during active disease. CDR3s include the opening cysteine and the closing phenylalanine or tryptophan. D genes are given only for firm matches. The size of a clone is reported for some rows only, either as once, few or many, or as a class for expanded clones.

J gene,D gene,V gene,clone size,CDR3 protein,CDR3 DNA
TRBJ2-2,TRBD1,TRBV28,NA,CASSSAGTDWITNTGELFF,TGTGCCAGCAGTTCCGCCGGGACAGACTGGATCACAAACACCGGGGAGCTGTTTTTT
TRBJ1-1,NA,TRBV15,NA,CATRLGQPNTEAFF,TGTGCCACCAGATTGGGGCAGCCTAACACTGAAGCTTTCTTT
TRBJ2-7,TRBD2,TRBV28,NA,CASSFWESGRNHEQYF,TGTGCCAGCAGTTTTTGGGAGAGCGGGAGAAACCACGAGCAGTACTTC
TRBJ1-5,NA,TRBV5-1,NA,CASSLRENQPQHF,TGCGCCAGCAGCTTGAGGGAGAATCAGCCCCAGCATTTT
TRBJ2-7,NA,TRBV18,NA,CASSPSGLPTSREQYF,TGTGCCAGCTCACCCTCGGGTCTTCCAACCTCTCGGGAGCAGTACTTC
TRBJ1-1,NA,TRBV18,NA,CASSLTRAGRLMNTEAFF,TGTGCCAGCTCATTAACGCGCGCGGGGAGGCTCATGAACACTGAAGCTTTCTTT
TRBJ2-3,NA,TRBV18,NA,CASSPGGAPDTQYF,TGTGCCAGCTCACCAGGTGGGGCCCCAGATACGCAGTATTTT
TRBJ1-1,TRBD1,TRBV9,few,CASSFLDRAEAFF,TGTGCCAGCAGCTTTTTGGACAGGGCCGAAGCTTTCTTT
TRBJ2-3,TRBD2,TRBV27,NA,CATLSLSGSSEDTQYF,TGTGCCACCTTATCGTTGAGCGGGAGTAGTGAAGATACGCAGTATTTT
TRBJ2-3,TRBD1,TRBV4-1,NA,CASSLGGRSDTQYF,TGCGCCAGCAGTCTAGGGGGCAGGTCAGATACGCAGTATTTT